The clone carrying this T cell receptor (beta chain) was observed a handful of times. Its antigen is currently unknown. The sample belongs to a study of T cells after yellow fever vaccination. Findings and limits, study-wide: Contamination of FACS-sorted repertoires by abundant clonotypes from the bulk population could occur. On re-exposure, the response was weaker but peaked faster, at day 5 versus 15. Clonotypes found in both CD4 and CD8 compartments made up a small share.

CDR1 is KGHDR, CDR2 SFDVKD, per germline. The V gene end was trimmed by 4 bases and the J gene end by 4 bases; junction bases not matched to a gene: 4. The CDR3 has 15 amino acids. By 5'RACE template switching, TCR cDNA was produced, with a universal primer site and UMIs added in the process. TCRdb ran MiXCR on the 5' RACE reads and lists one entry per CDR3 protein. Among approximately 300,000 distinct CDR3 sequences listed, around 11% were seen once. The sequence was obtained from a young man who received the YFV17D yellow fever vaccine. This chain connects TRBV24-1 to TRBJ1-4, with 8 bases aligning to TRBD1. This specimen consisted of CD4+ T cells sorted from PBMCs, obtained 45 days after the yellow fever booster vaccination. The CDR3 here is CATSDPGQGNEKLFF. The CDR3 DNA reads TGTGCCACCAGTGACCCTGGACAGGGTAATGAAAAACTGTTTTTT.